This entry lists 21 T cell receptor beta chains sequenced from one sample in a study of Ad26.COV2.S vaccination and SARS-CoV-2 variants. The assay was immunoSEQ multiplex PCR, and TCRdb's table has in-frame clones only and misses some. The table has hundreds of thousands of clones, around 89% seen once. Stated treatment: around 19 received Ad26.COV2.S at low or high dose, single or two shots; about five received placebo; per-sample allocation not given. Day 63 after the first vaccine or placebo injection was the time point for sampling. Sequenced here: peripheral blood, sampled in a trial of Ad26.COV2.S vaccine versus placebo. Receptor source: a person between 18 and 65 years old who received the Ad26.COV2.S COVID-19 vaccine or a placebo.

This chain connects TRBV11-2 to TRBJ2-7; a weak D match, TRBD1 (6 bases). Germline V gives CDR1 SGHAT, CDR2 FQNNGV. V was cut by 1 base and J by 3 bases, with 10 bases left in between. CDR3 length: 14 residues. CDR3 nucleotides: TGTGCCAGCAGCTTAGTGGGGGCCCTCTACGAGCAGTACTTC. Its translation: CASSLVGALYEQYF.

In DNA form, the CDR3 reads TGTGCCAGCAGCGTACTATTTAACACTGAAGCTTTCTTT. Its translation: CASSVLFNTEAFF. This sequence joins TRBV11-2 and TRBJ1-1, with D unclear. This CDR3 region has 13 residues. Trimming took 5 bases from V and 2 from J, leaving 9 bases between them. The germline V gene encodes CDR1 SGHAT and CDR2 FQNNGV.

V and J are TRBV19 and TRBJ2-3; D possibly corresponds to TRBD2 (6 bases). Trimming left V 3 bases short and J 1 base short, with 14 bases between. Germline V gene lookup returns CDR1 LNHDA and CDR2 SQIVND (reference sequence). This CDR3 comprises 16 residues. The CDR3 sequence: CASSIRRGLGTDTQYF. CDR3 coding DNA: TGTGCCAGTAGTATTAGGAGGGGACTTGGCACAGATACGCAGTATTTT.

The genes are TRBV6-5 and TRBJ2-1; 7 bases match TRBD1. Trimming cost V 7 bases and J 6 bases; bases outside gene matches: 9. This CDR3 is 14 amino acids long. Germline lookup yields CDR1 MNHEY and CDR2 SVGAGI. CDR3 sequence reads: CASKFDRVGNEQFF. The CDR3 DNA reads TGTGCCAGCAAGTTCGACAGGGTAGGCAATGAGCAGTTCTTC.

The chain is built from TRBV18 and TRBJ2-3; 12 bases agree with TRBD2. This CDR3 contains 17 residues. Looked up from germline, CDR1 is KGHSH and CDR2 is LQKENI. V shed 3 bases and J 4 bases; nucleotides not matched to a gene: 8. In nucleotides, the CDR3 is TGTGCCAGCTCACCCCCGTCACTAGCGGGAGGATCAGATACGCAGTATTTT. It is translated as CASSPPSLAGGSDTQYF.

V usage is TRBV30 and J usage is TRBJ1-2; D is undetermined. Between the trimmed V and J ends, which lost 1 base and 2 bases, there was a span of 8 bases. CDR3 length equals 13 residues. From germline, CDR1 is GTSNPN and CDR2 SVGIG (reference sequence). The CDR3 loop is CAWSAGRNYGYTF. In nucleotides, the CDR3 is TGTGCCTGGAGTGCAGGACGGAACTATGGCTACACCTTC.

This clone was detected once. The CDR3 region has the DNA TGTGCCAGCAGCTTAGAGGGGAAAAGCTCCTATAATTCACCCCTCCACTTT. Translated, it gives CASSLEGKSSYNSPLHF. The chain links TRBV7-9 to TRBJ1-6; tentative D call: TRBD1 (5 bases). V gave up 1 base and J gave up 0 bases, with 10 bases separating them. There are 17 residues in the CDR3. Germline CDR1 reads SEHNR; CDR2 reads FQNEAQ (reference sequence).

The V gene is TRBV4-3, the J gene TRBJ1-1; weak D call: TRBD1 (6 bases). Germline CDR1 LGHNA, CDR2 YSLEER. The CDR3 is 17 amino acids. The V and J ends lost 0 bases and 0 bases respectively, with 14 bases between them. The CDR3 DNA reads TGCGCCAGCAGCCAAGAGGGGGGGGCGGTTATGAACACTGAAGCTTTCTTT. Residues: CASSQEGGAVMNTEAFF.

This clone was observed a single time. The chain is built from TRBV6-5 and TRBJ1-2; D unclear. The CDR3 is 12 amino acids. The V gene lost 8 bases and the J gene lost 6 bases, with 13 bases spanning the gap. CDR1 is MNHEY, CDR2 SVGAGI, per germline. The chain's CDR3 is CASLTPGDGYTF. CDR3 coding DNA: TGTGCCAGCTTGACCCCCGGGGATGGCTACACCTTC.

V is TRBV18 and J is TRBJ2-1; D remains ambiguous. Trimming left V 3 bases short and J 5 bases short, with 5 bases between. The CDR3 is 12 residues long. In germline, CDR1 is KGHSH, CDR2 LQKENI. The CDR3 is CASSPPHNEQFF. The CDR3 bases are TGTGCCAGCTCACCCCCCCACAATGAGCAGTTCTTC. Drawing the rest from reference TRBV18 and TRBJ2-1, the complete variable domain is NAGVMQNPRHLVRRRGQEARLRCSPMKGHSHVYWYRQLPEEGLKFMVYLQKENIIDESGMPKERFSAEFPKEGPSILRIQQVVRGDSAAYFCASSPPHNEQFFGPGTRLTVL.

The rearrangement joins TRBV30 to TRBJ1-4; a weak D match, TRBD1 (6 bases). Germline V gene lookup returns CDR1 GTSNPN and CDR2 SVGIG (reference sequence). V lost 3 bases and J 2 bases, leaving 13 bases between the germline ends. CDR3 length: 15 amino acids. Here the CDR3 DNA reads TGTGCCTGGAGCCTATGGGGGGCGACTAATGAAAAACTGTTTTTT. The encoded protein is CAWSLWGATNEKLFF.

The chain joins TRBV7-2 to TRBJ2-7; D possibly corresponds to TRBD2 (6 bases). Trimming shortened V by 3 bases and J by 0 bases, and 12 bases separated the two germline ends. The length of the CDR3 is 15 residues. Germline V gene lookup returns CDR1 SGHTA and CDR2 FQGNSA. CDR3 in DNA: TGTGCCAGCAGCTTTAGCGGTAAGAGCTCCTACGAGCAGTACTTC. Amino acids: CASSFSGKSSYEQYF. Combining the CDR3 with reference TRBV7-2 and TRBJ2-7 gives the whole variable domain GAGVSQSPSNKVTEKGKDVELRCDPISGHTALYWYRQSLGQGLEFLIYFQGNSAPDKSGLPSDRFSAERTGGSVSTLTIQRTQQEDSAVYLCASSFSGKSSYEQYFGPGTRLTVT.

The chain employs TRBV19 and TRBJ2-5, with 12 positions matching TRBD2. The CDR3 consists of 17 residues. In germline, CDR1 is LNHDA, CDR2 SQIVND (reference sequence). The ends lost 5 bases at V and 2 bases at J; junction bases unmatched: 9. DNA of the CDR3: TGTGCCAGTAGTGCCCGGACTAGCGGGATTGGGCAAGAGACCCAGTACTTC. Translated: CASSARTSGIGQETQYF.

The chain recombines TRBV6-5 with TRBJ1-2; D remains unclear. This CDR3 is built from 15 residues. Germline CDR1 is MNHEY and CDR2 is SVGAGI. V lost 3 bases to trimming and J lost 4 bases, with 15 bases between them. CDR3: CASSYKRHSFYGYTF. As DNA, the CDR3 is TGTGCCAGCAGTTATAAGCGACATTCCTTCTATGGCTACACCTTC.

The chain uses TRBV5-1 and TRBJ2-3; TRBD2 might be the D (5 bases). The germline CDR1 and CDR2 sequences are SGHRS and YFSETQ. The ends were cut back, 8 bases at V and 2 bases at J, with 12 bases in the middle. The CDR3 loop spans 13 amino acids. CDR3 DNA sequence: TGCGCCAGTACTAGGGATACCACAGATACGCAGTATTTT. The encoded protein is CASTRDTTDTQYF.

This clone was recorded only once. The V and J genes are TRBV5-1 and TRBJ2-7; no reliable D call. CDR3 length: 14 amino acids. Germline assignment: CDR1 SGHRS and CDR2 YFSETQ. V lost 5 bases and J 2 bases, leaving 14 bases between the germline ends. The CDR3 sequence: CASRSAVGAYEQYF. The DNA for the CDR3 is TGCGCCAGCAGATCCGCGGTAGGTGCCTACGAGCAGTACTTC. Looking up the rest from reference TRBV5-1 and TRBJ2-7 gives the full variable domain: KAGVTQTPRYLIKTRGQQVTLSCSPISGHRSVSWYQQTPGQGLQFLFEYFSETQRNKGNFPGRFSGRQFSNSRSEMNVSTLELGDSALYLCASRSAVGAYEQYFGPGTRLTVT.

The chain is built from TRBV11-3 and TRBJ2-3; no firm D call. Germline assignment: CDR1 SGHNT and CDR2 YENEEA. Trimming took off 4 bases at V and 5 bases at J, with 10 bases between the two ends. The CDR3 spans 13 residues. CDR3 in amino acids: CASSSTGIDTQYF. The CDR3 nucleotides are TGTGCCAGCAGCTCCACCGGCATAGATACGCAGTATTTT.

The V and J genes are TRBV19 and TRBJ2-5; no clear D gene. Germline CDR1 and CDR2: LNHDA and SQIVND (reference sequence). Deletions cut 3 bases from V and 5 bases from J, with 13 bases between. The CDR3 contains 14 residues. CDR3 bases: TGTGCCAGTAGTATTTACCTGGGTACGGAGACCCAGTACTTC. Residues: CASSIYLGTETQYF.

The genes are TRBV28 and TRBJ1-4, with TRBD1 matching over 10 bases. The CDR3 contains 15 residues. Germline values: CDR1 MDHEN, CDR2 SYDVKM. V shed 3 bases, J shed 8 bases, and the junction held 6 bases outside the gene matches. CDR3 amino acids: CASSLPTGGVEKLFF. The CDR3 DNA reads TGTGCCAGCAGTTTGCCGACAGGGGGCGTCGAAAAACTGTTTTTT.

The V and J genes are TRBV9 and TRBJ2-2, with no clear D. Germline CDR1 and CDR2: SGDLS and YYNGEE. V was cut by 1 base and J by 6 bases, with 19 bases left in between. This CDR3 is 17 amino acids long. CDR3 protein: CASSVPQVTTIAGELFF. As DNA, the CDR3 is TGTGCCAGCAGCGTACCCCAGGTGACCACAATCGCCGGGGAGCTGTTTTTT.

This chain links TRBV18 with TRBJ2-5, with a tentative D call TRBD2 (7 bases). The CDR3 totals 14 residues. The ends were cut back, 3 bases at V and 5 bases at J, with 13 bases in the middle. Germline V gene sequence: CDR1 KGHSH, CDR2 LQKENI. The CDR3 nucleotides are TGTGCCAGCTCACCTACGGGGGGCGGTGAGACCCAGTACTTC. It translates to CASSPTGGGETQYF.